This TCR beta chain emerged from a study of T cells in Graves' hyperthyroidism and ophthalmopathy. Study information: At initial diagnosis, before any treatment had begun, peripheral blood was obtained. Overall study findings and caveats: Also found in blood were most expanded thyroid clonotypes above 0.001.

This clonotype was seen ten or more times. Its antigen is unidentified. V shed 6 bases and J 9 bases; nucleotides not matched to a gene: 7. CDR3 length equals 13 residues. Germline loops: CDR1 LGHNT, CDR2 FRNRAP. Researchers amplified the TCR beta CDR3 regions from RNA transcripts. RT-PCR in the first round (using the HTBI primer set) targeted the TCR CDR3. Using its own MiXCR run on the multiplex PCR reads, TCRdb lists one record per CDR3 protein. The sample yields more than 550,000 distinct CDR3 sequences, approximately 15% seen once. Researchers defined stable Graves' hyperthyroidism as no ophthalmopathy progression within 18 months. On the basis of clinical symptoms, serum thyroxine and TRAb, thyroid ultrasound and orbital computed tomography, diagnoses were made.

This sequence joins TRBV12-5 and TRBJ2-1; 8 bases fit TRBD1. This receptor was taken from a man aged 50-60 years with Graves' hyperthyroidism. The sequenced sample was blood. The CDR3 sequence: CASGPTGGTEQFF. The CDR3, as DNA: TGTGCTAGTGGGCCTACAGGGGGGACTGAGCAGTTCTTC.